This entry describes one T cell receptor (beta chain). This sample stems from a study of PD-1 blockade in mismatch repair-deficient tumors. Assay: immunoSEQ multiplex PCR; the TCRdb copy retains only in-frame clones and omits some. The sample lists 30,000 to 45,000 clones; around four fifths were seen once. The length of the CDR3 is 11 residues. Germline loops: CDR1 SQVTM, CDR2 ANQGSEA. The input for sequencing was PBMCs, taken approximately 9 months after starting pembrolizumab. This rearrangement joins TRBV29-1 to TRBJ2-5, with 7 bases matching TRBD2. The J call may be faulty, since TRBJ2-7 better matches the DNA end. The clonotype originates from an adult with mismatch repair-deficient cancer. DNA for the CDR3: TGCAGCGTTACTCTAGCGGACGAGCAGTACTTC. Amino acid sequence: CSVTLADEQYF.